This T cell receptor beta chain comes out of a study of blood T cell repertoires in COVID-19. At the level of the study: The samples span acute and convalescent COVID-19 from the United States, Italy and Spain. From T cells, B-cell-depleted T cells, or PBMCs came the material, which was cDNA or gDNA.

This CDR3 has 16 residues. V was pared by 3 bases and J by 2 bases, with 9 bases of the junction left unmatched. Per the germline V gene, CDR1 is SGDLS and CDR2 is YYNGEE. In Seattle, patients joined the study during active infection and were tracked longitudinally. TCRdb's table, derived via immunoSEQ multiplex PCR, lists solely in-frame clones and lacks some. The sample lists 300,000 to 450,000 clones; roughly 89% were seen once. The sample was peripheral blood. The chain couples TRBV9 to TRBJ2-7, with TRBD2 identical over 9 bases. This TCR came from a woman aged 55-69 years with COVID-19, enrolled during active disease. The CDR3 DNA sequence: TGTGCCAGCAGCGCCCGCGGGGGGGCCTTGACCTACGAGCAGTACTTC. This encodes CASSARGGALTYEQYF.